This T cell receptor (beta chain) derives from a study of brain T cells in children with intractable seizures. This clone has more than one count but fewer than ten. Data came from immunoSEQ multiplex PCR; TCRdb stores just in-frame clones and leaves some out. Found here are hundreds of thousands of clones, 85% to 95% of them singletons; the top ten hold approximately 5%. The time point was: blood from clinic visit 5 months post-surgery; TSC patient then seizure free. Patients received at least one anti-epileptic drug before surgery. This CDR3 has 11 amino acids. The V gene lost 7 bases and the J gene lost 1 base, with 7 bases spanning the gap. Germline CDR1 is DFQATT and CDR2 is SNEGSKA (reference sequence).

The source is a boy younger than two with tuberous sclerosis and intractable seizures. This material consisted of peripheral blood, taken more than 4 months after surgery. The chain carries TRBV20-1 and TRBJ1-1; D is uncertain. The CDR3 coding sequence is TGCAGTGTCCAGAGGAACACTGAAGCTTTCTTT. Translation: CSVQRNTEAFF.